This TCR beta chain was found in a study of T cell responses to AZD1222 COVID-19 vaccine. Details on this clone: The antigen remains undetermined. At one end, the junction sequence differs from germline, possibly due to a read error.

Notes on the study in general: As reported, nearly half of all spike-specific TCRs target variant regions that are unmutated. At study baseline, merely more than 5 AZD1222 recipients were seropositive. The study found vaccine-associated CD4 TCRs spanning spike, dominant at 160-218 and 743-854.

In germline, CDR1 is SGHNT, CDR2 YENEEA. The CDR3 is 11 amino acids. The repertoire was sequenced with immunoSEQ multiplex PCR; TCRdb's copy has only in-frame clones and lacks some. The sample contains just over 20,000 clones, less than 85% of which appear only once. The source was peripheral blood, collected on day 0 of AZD1222 vaccination. This clonotype originated in an adult in good health. The J gene is TRBJ2-1, the V gene TRBV11-3, with TRBD2 as a possible D gene (5 bases). The CDR3 sequence: CASSPSETNIF. In nucleotides, the CDR3 is TGTGCCAGCAGCCCCTCCGAGACTAACATCTTC.